The 21 T cell receptor beta chains given below trace back to one sample, sequenced in a study of cytomegalovirus exposure and HLA in healthy donors. The PCR was carried out with 60 Vbeta primers and 13 Jbeta primers. Method: immunoSEQ multiplex PCR; TCRdb's copy keeps in-frame clones and lacks some. Here the sample spans 60,000 to 85,000 clones, 78% being singletons. Sequenced material: PBMCs. These TCRs come from a man aged 35-49 years in good health and CMV-seronegative.

This sequence joins TRBV30 and TRBJ2-1; D is ambiguous. Deletions cut 0 bases from V and 10 bases from J, with 19 bases between. The CDR3 has 15 amino acids. Germline V lookup: CDR1 GTSNPN, CDR2 SVGIG (reference sequence). The CDR3 loop reads CAWSVHEGGRSEQFF. The CDR3 coding sequence is TGTGCCTGGAGTGTACACGAAGGTGGAAGGAGCGAGCAGTTCTTC.

This chain uses TRBV7-8 with TRBJ1-5, with D possibly matching TRBD1 (5 bases). The V gene's germline CDR1 is SGHVS and CDR2 FQNEAQ. V lost 5 bases and J lost 4, with 18 bases in between. The CDR3 contains 16 residues. The CDR3 sequence is CASSLGRGRRNQPQHF. Written as DNA, the CDR3 is TGTGCCAGCAGCCTAGGGAGGGGAAGGAGGAATCAGCCCCAGCATTTT.

The chain joins TRBV7-8 to TRBJ2-7, with D maybe TRBD1 (5 bases). CDR1 and CDR2 (germline): SGHVS, FQNEAQ. CDR3 size: 17 residues. The ends were cut back, 1 base at V and 0 bases at J, with 16 bases in the middle. The CDR3: CASSLVTGGQGSYEQYF. The CDR3 coding sequence is TGTGCCAGCAGCTTAGTGACGGGTGGGCAGGGCTCCTACGAGCAGTACTTC.

This chain joins TRBV12-5 and TRBJ2-1; D perhaps matches TRBD1 (5 bases). The CDR3 loop spans 12 amino acids. V was shortened by 5 bases and J by 9 bases, with 11 bases between the two germline ends. The V gene's germline CDR1 is LGHNT and CDR2 FRNRAP. As DNA, the CDR3 is TGTGCTAGTGGTCCCAGGGAAGTTGAGCAGTTCTTC. Translated: CASGPREVEQFF.

V is TRBV7-9 and J is TRBJ1-1; D not certain. Trimming removed 5 bases at V and 9 bases at J, with 16 bases between. The CDR3 extends over 13 amino acids. The V gene's germline CDR1 is SEHNR and CDR2 FQNEAQ (reference sequence). The CDR3 bases are TGTGCCAGCAGCGAAGAAAATGAGAGGCAAGCTTTCTTT. It encodes CASSEENERQAFF.

This clone was seen only once. V gene TRBV7-2 combines with J gene TRBJ2-1, with D uncertain. Trimming shortened V by 3 bases and J by 4 bases, and 13 bases separated the two germline ends. Germline assignment: CDR1 SGHTA and CDR2 FQGNSA. The CDR3 loop spans 15 amino acids. The CDR3 reads CASSFAGSYYNEQFF. DNA for the CDR3: TGTGCCAGCAGCTTTGCAGGAAGCTATTACAATGAGCAGTTCTTC.

The chain recombines TRBV19 with TRBJ1-5, with a tentative D call TRBD1 (5 bases). Germline V gives CDR1 LNHDA, CDR2 SQIVND (reference sequence). Trimming pared 1 base from V and 0 bases from J, leaving 7 bases between. The CDR3 length is 15 residues. The CDR3 bases are TGTGCCAGTAGTATAGGACAGATTAGCAATCAGCCCCAGCATTTT. This translates into CASSIGQISNQPQHF. Supplemented by reference TRBV19 and TRBJ1-5, the full variable domain reads DGGITQSPKYLFRKEGQNVTLSCEQNLNHDAMYWYRQDPGQGLRLIYYSQIVNDFQKGDIAEGYSVSREKKESFPLTVTSAQKNPTAFYLCASSIGQISNQPQHFGDGTRLSIL.

The chain carries TRBV13 and TRBJ1-3, with a weak D call TRBD1 (6 bases). The CDR3 consists of 15 residues. The V end was cut by 1 base, the J end by 5 bases, with 12 bases between. Germline V lookup: CDR1 PRHDT, CDR2 FYEKMQ (reference sequence). CDR3 region: CASSLEQGTRNTIYF. The CDR3 DNA reads as TGTGCCAGCAGCTTAGAGCAGGGGACTAGAAACACCATATATTTT.

This chain links TRBV5-5 with TRBJ2-7; perhaps TRBD1 as D (6 bases). Trimming cost V 3 bases and J 3 bases, with 16 bases left between them. CDR1 is SGHKS, CDR2 YYEKEE, per germline (reference sequence). This CDR3 contains 15 residues. DNA for the CDR3: TGTGCCAGCAGCTGGACAGCAACCATAATCTACGAGCAGTACTTC. Protein sequence: CASSWTATIIYEQYF.

The chain combines TRBV6-1 with TRBJ2-1; no clear D gene. V shed 7 bases and J shed 4 bases, with 17 bases lying between them. Germline lookup yields CDR1 MNHNS and CDR2 SASEGT. This CDR3 has 15 residues. The CDR3 reads CASIGEAVGYNEQFF. As DNA, the CDR3 is TGTGCCAGCATCGGCGAGGCTGTAGGATACAATGAGCAGTTCTTC.

V gene TRBV19 combines with J gene TRBJ2-7; D is perhaps TRBD1 (5 bases). The germline gives CDR1 LNHDA, CDR2 SQIVND (reference sequence). This CDR3 is 13 amino acids long. Trimming shortened V by 5 bases and J by 3 bases, and 11 bases separated the two germline ends. CDR3 amino acids: CASSLGPIYEQYF. The CDR3 bases are TGTGCCAGTAGTCTGGGGCCCATCTACGAGCAGTACTTC.

This chain links TRBV30 with TRBJ2-1; 13 nucleotides align to TRBD2. The CDR3 spans 15 residues. The V segment lost 5 bases and the J segment 9 bases; nucleotides outside the gene matches: 10. Germline-derived CDR1 and CDR2 are GTSNPN and SVGIG (reference sequence). Here the CDR3 reads CAWVLGLAGKGEQFF. CDR3 bases: TGTGCCTGGGTCCTGGGACTAGCGGGAAAGGGTGAGCAGTTCTTC. Combining the CDR3 with reference TRBV30 and TRBJ2-1 gives the whole variable domain SQTIHQWPATLVQPVGSPLSLECTVEGTSNPNLYWYRQAAGRGLQLLFYSVGIGQISSEVPQNLSASRPQDRQFILSSKKLLLSDSGFYLCAWVLGLAGKGEQFFGPGTRLTVL.

The count of this clone is one. CDR3 nucleotides: TGTGCCAGCAGCTTGGGGGGCGGAAGCAATCAGCCCCAGCATTTT. Translation gives CASSLGGGSNQPQHF. The chain recombines TRBV5-6 with TRBJ1-5; TRBD1 is a possible D gene (5 bases). Germline CDR1 reads SGHDT; CDR2 reads YYEEEE. V lost 0 bases and J 1 base, leaving 8 bases between the germline ends. The CDR3 runs 15 residues.

The CDR3 region is CASSRGTSSTDTQYF. The CDR3 DNA sequence: TGTGCCAGCAGCCGGGGGACTTCGAGCACAGATACGCAGTATTTT. The V gene is TRBV7-9, the J gene TRBJ2-3, with D perhaps matching TRBD2 (6 bases). The germline gives CDR1 SEHNR, CDR2 FQNEAQ (reference sequence). V gave up 5 bases and J gave up 0 bases, with 12 bases separating them. This CDR3 spans 15 amino acids.

The chain links TRBV19 to TRBJ1-2, with 8 bases that match TRBD1. CDR3 length: 15 residues. The V gene's germline CDR1 is LNHDA and CDR2 SQIVND (reference sequence). Trimming took 2 bases from V and 3 from J; bases not matched to a gene: 5. The CDR3 sequence is CASSIFGQGHYGYTF. The CDR3 nucleotides read TGTGCCAGTAGTATATTCGGACAGGGCCACTATGGCTACACCTTC. Together with reference TRBV19 and TRBJ1-2, the CDR3 gives the full variable domain: DGGITQSPKYLFRKEGQNVTLSCEQNLNHDAMYWYRQDPGQGLRLIYYSQIVNDFQKGDIAEGYSVSREKKESFPLTVTSAQKNPTAFYLCASSIFGQGHYGYTFGSGTRLTVV.

The genes are TRBV27 and TRBJ1-5; TRBD1 agrees at 9 bases. Per the germline V gene, CDR1 is MNHEY and CDR2 is SMNVEV (reference sequence). The CDR3 has 14 residues. The J segment lost 7 bases and the V segment lost 6 bases, leaving 7 bases of the junction unmatched. The CDR3 DNA sequence: TGTGCCAGCAGCAAGGACAGGGGAGAACAGCCCCAGCATTTT. As protein: CASSKDRGEQPQHF.

The chain joins TRBV29-1 to TRBJ2-1; no firm D call. V gave up 0 bases and J gave up 0 bases, with 18 bases separating them. This CDR3 is 18 amino acids long. Germline CDR1 SQVTM, CDR2 ANQGSEA. The CDR3 coding sequence is TGCAGCGTTGAAGACAGGAATTGGGTGCCGAGCTCCTACAATGAGCAGTTCTTC. Its translation is CSVEDRNWVPSSYNEQFF.

V is TRBV7-2 and J is TRBJ1-2; D uncertain. CDR1 SGHTA and CDR2 FQGNSA come from the germline V gene. The CDR3 runs to 12 residues. V dropped 1 base and J dropped 4 bases, with 4 bases sitting between them. In DNA form, the CDR3 reads TGTGCCAGCAGCTTAGACGGCTATGGCTACACCTTC. It is translated as CASSLDGYGYTF.

This chain connects TRBV4-2 to TRBJ1-5, with no clear D. Trimming took off 0 bases at V and 0 bases at J, with 9 bases between the two ends. CDR1 is LGHNA, CDR2 YNFKEQ, per germline. This CDR3 is built from 16 residues. This CDR3 reads CASSQDISSSNQPQHF. For the CDR3, the DNA is TGTGCCAGCAGCCAAGATATCTCCAGTAGCAATCAGCCCCAGCATTTT.

The J gene is TRBJ1-1, the V gene TRBV13; tentatively, D is TRBD1 (5 bases). The CDR3 sequence is 14 residues long. Germline CDR1 is PRHDT and CDR2 is FYEKMQ (reference sequence). Trimming left V 5 bases short and J 1 base short, with 11 bases between. CDR3 in DNA: TGTGCCAGCAGCCTCGACACAGGGAACACTGAAGCTTTCTTT. Residues: CASSLDTGNTEAFF.

The chain recombines TRBV27 with TRBJ2-3; 8 bases line up with TRBD2. Trimming removed 3 bases from V and 3 bases from J; junction bases left unmatched: 5. Looked up from germline, CDR1 is MNHEY and CDR2 is SMNVEV (reference sequence). This CDR3 spans 15 amino acids. The CDR3 DNA sequence: TGTGCCAGCAGTTTTACGGGAGGGAGTACAGATACGCAGTATTTT. The encoded protein is CASSFTGGSTDTQYF.